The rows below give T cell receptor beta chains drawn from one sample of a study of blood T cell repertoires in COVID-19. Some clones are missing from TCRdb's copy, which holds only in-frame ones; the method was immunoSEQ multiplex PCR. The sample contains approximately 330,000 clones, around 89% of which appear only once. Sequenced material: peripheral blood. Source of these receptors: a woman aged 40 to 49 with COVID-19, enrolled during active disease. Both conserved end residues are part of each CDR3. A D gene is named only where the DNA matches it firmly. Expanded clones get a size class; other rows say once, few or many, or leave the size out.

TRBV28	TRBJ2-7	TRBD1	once	TGTGCCAGCAGTTTAGGCGACAGGGTCTACGAGCAGTACTTC	CASSLGDRVYEQYF
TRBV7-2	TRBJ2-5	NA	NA	TGTGCCAGCAGCTTAGGGCAGGGCCTAATGGAGCCCCAGTACTTC	CASSLGQGLMEPQYF
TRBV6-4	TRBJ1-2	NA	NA	TGTGCCAGCAGTGACTCGAACGGTGGCTACACCTTC	CASSDSNGGYTF
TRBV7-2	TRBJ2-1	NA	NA	TGTGCCAGCAGCTTAGACGTGAAGGGGGAGCAGTTCTTC	CASSLDVKGEQFF
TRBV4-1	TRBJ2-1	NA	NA	TGCGCCAGCAGCCAAGGGGTAATGGGGGCGGCTCGCCACAATGAGCAGTTCTTC	CASSQGVMGAARHNEQFF
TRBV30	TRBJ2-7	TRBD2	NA	TGTGCCTGGGGACTAGCGGGGGGAAGCTCCTACGAGCAGTACTTC	CAWGLAGGSSYEQYF
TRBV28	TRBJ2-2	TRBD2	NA	TGTGCCAGCACCCCGGGGGGCGGGAGGGCGAACACCGGGGAGCTGTTTTTT	CASTPGGGRANTGELFF
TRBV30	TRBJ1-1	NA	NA	TGTGCCTGGAGTGTAGGCCCAGGGAACACTGAAGCTTTCTTT	CAWSVGPGNTEAFF
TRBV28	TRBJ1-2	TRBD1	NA	TGTGCCAGCAGCTCCCTTTCGACAGGGGGCTGGAGTGGCTACACCTTC	CASSSLSTGGWSGYTF
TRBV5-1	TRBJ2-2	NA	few	TGCGCCAGCAGCTCCAGGGCCGGGGAGCTGTTTTTT	CASSSRAGELFF
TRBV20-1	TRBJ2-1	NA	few	TGCAGTGCTAGTGGGAGCTCCTACAATGAGCAGTTCTTC	CSASGSSYNEQFF
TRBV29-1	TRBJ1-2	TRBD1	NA	TGCAGCGCTGACAGGGGGCAAGGGGGCTACACCTTC	CSADRGQGGYTF
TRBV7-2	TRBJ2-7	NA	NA	TGTGCCAGCAGCGACCGCATGGCGGGGCAGGTGCAGTACTTC	CASSDRMAGQVQYF
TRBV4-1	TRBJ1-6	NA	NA	TGCGCCAGCAGCCCCGTTGGAGGCATTAATTCACCCCTCCACTTT	CASSPVGGINSPLHF
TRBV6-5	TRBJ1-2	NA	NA	TGTGCCAGCACCTCAGGTCGGGGTTTCGGTGGCTACACCTTC	CASTSGRGFGGYTF
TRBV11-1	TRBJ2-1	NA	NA	TGTGCCAGCAGCGGAAGGGACTCGCCTGAGGGTGAGCAGTTCTTC	CASSGRDSPEGEQFF
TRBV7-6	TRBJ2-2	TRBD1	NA	TGTGCCAGCAGTTTTCGGACAGGGACGAACACCGGGGAGCTGTTTTTT	CASSFRTGTNTGELFF
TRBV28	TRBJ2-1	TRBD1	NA	TGTGCCAGCACACTCCTGACAGGGAAGGACTACAATGAGCAGTTCTTC	CASTLLTGKDYNEQFF
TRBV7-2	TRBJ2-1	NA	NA	TGTGCCAGCAGCCGTGGGAGTGGAGGCTACAATGAGCAGTTCTTC	CASSRGSGGYNEQFF
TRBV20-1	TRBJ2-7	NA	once	TGCAGTGCTAGTGGGGACACACTCCTGGACGAGCAGTACTTC	CSASGDTLLDEQYF
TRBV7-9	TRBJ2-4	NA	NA	TGTGCCAGCAGCTTGGGCCAGATAGCCAAAAACATTCAGTACTTC	CASSLGQIAKNIQYF
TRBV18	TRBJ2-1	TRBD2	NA	TGTGCCAGCTCACCGGGGCTAGCGGGAGACAATGAGCAGTTCTTC	CASSPGLAGDNEQFF
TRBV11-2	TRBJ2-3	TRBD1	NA	TGTGCCAGCAGCCGCGGGACAGGGGGAGTAGATACGCAGTATTTT	CASSRGTGGVDTQYF
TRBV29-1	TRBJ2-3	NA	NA	TGCAGCGTTGAGTCAGCAGGAGATACGCAGTATTTT	CSVESAGDTQYF
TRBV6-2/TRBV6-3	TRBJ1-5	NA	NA	TGTGCCAGCAGTTACTCGAGCCGGGGCGGAGGGGTGTATCAGCCCCAGCATTTT	CASSYSSRGGGVYQPQHF
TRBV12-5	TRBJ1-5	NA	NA	TGTGCTAGTGGTTTGGTTACAGATAATCAGCCCCAGCATTTT	CASGLVTDNQPQHF
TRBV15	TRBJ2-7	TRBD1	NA	TGTGCCACCAGCCGTACAGGGGGGATAGACGAGCAGTACTTC	CATSRTGGIDEQYF
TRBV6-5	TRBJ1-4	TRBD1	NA	TGTGCCACCTCAGGGGGCGGGGGTGAAAAACTGTTTTTT	CATSGGGGEKLFF
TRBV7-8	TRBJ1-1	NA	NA	TGTGCCAGCAGCTTAGTCGCCAGGACGGGAACTGAAGCTTTCTTT	CASSLVARTGTEAFF
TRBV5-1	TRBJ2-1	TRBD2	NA	TGCGCCAGCAGCCCGGGGGGAACCTCCTACAATGAGCAGTTCTTC	CASSPGGTSYNEQFF
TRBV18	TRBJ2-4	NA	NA	TGTGCCAGCTCACCTACCGGGTTTGGCAAAAACATTCAGTACTTC	CASSPTGFGKNIQYF
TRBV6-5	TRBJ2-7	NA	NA	TGTGCCAGCGGGCGGACTTTTTCGGGCGAGCAGTACTTC	CASGRTFSGEQYF
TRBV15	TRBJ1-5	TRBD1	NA	TGTGCCACCAGCATTCAACAGGGGTCGGGCAATCAGCCCCAGCATTTT	CATSIQQGSGNQPQHF
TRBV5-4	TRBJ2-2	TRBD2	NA	TGTGCCAGCAGTCCTAGCGGTAACACCGGGGAGCTGTTTTTT	CASSPSGNTGELFF
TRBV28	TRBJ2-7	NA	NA	TGTGCCAGCAGTTTCAGGGTTGAGCAGTACTTC	CASSFRVEQYF
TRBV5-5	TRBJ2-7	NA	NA	TGTGCCAGCAGCTGGAGGGACTCGGGAGAGCAGTACTTC	CASSWRDSGEQYF
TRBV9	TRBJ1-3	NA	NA	TGTGCCAGCAGCGTACCTGGGCTAGGAAACACCATATATTTT	CASSVPGLGNTIYF
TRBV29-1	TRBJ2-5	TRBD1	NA	TGCAGCGTTTCCGGGACAGGGGGCGAGAAGACCCAGTACTTC	CSVSGTGGEKTQYF
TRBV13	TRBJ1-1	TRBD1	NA	TGTGCCAGCAGCGCGTCCCGGGACAGGGGATCGGGGGTCACTGAAGCTTTCTTT	CASSASRDRGSGVTEAFF
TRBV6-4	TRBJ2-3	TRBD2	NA	TGTGCCAGCAGCGTACTAGCGGGGGCAGATACGCAGTATTTT	CASSVLAGADTQYF
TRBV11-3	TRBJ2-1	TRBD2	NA	TGTGCCAGCAGCTTAGGAAAGGGACTAGCTACTGAGCAGTTCTTC	CASSLGKGLATEQFF
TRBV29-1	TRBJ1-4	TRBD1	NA	TGCAGCGTTGGAGATCAGGACAGGGTGGGAGAAAAACTGTTTTTT	CSVGDQDRVGEKLFF
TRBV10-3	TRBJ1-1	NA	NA	TGTGCCATCAGTGAGTCGGCTCCGACTGGCACTGAAGCTTTCTTT	CAISESAPTGTEAFF
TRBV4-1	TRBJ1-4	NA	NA	TGCGCCAGCAGCCAAGGCCTCGCGGGGCGCCTAGAAAAACTGTTTTTT	CASSQGLAGRLEKLFF
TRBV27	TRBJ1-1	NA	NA	TGTGCCAGCAGTTTCCCGGGGGGTGAAGCTTTCTTT	CASSFPGGEAFF
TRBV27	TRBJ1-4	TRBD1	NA	TGTGCCAGCAGTCGGCGGACAGGGGGAGATGAAAAACTGTTTTTT	CASSRRTGGDEKLFF
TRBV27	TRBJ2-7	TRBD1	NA	TGTGCCAGCAGCACCCAGGGGGCCGCCGAGCAGTACTTC	CASSTQGAAEQYF
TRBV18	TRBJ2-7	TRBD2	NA	TGTGCCAGCTCACCCTTACGGACTAGCGGAGATTACGAGCAGTACTTC	CASSPLRTSGDYEQYF
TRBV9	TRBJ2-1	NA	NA	TGTGCCAGCAGCGTAGCAGGGCAAGGATCCGGCGAGCAGTTCTTC	CASSVAGQGSGEQFF
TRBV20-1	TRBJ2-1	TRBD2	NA	TGCAGTGCTAGTAAACTAGCGGGGTACTCAGGGGGCAATGAGCAGTTCTTC	CSASKLAGYSGGNEQFF
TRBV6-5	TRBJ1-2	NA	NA	TGTGCCAGCAGTTACTCGAGGGACCGGGGGAACTATGGCTACACCTTC	CASSYSRDRGNYGYTF
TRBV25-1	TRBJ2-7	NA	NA	TGTGCCAGCAACGCGGCAGGGGCCTCCTACGAGCAGTACTTC	CASNAAGASYEQYF
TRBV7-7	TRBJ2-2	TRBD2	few	TGTGCTAGCAGCTTAACAATGGCTAGCGGGGGGCCTGACACCGGGGAGCTGTTTTTT	CASSLTMASGGPDTGELFF